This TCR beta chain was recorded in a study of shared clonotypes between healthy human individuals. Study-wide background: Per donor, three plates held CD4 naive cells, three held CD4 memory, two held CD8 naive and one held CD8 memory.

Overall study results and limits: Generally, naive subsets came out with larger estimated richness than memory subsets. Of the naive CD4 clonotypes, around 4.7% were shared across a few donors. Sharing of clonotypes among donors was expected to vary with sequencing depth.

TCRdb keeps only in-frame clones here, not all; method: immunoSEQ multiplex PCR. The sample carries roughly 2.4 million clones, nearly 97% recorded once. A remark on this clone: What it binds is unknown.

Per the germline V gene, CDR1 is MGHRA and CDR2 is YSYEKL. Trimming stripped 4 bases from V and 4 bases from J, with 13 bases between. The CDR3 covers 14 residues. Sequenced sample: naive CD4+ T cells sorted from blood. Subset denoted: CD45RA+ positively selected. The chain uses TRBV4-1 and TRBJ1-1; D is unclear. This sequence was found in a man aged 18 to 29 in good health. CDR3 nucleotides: TGCGCCAGCAGCCCGACGGGGAGGAGCACTGAAGCTTTCTTT. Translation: CASSPTGRSTEAFF.